Below, 15 T cell receptor beta chains from the same sample are listed, as sequenced in a study of T cell responses to AZD1222 COVID-19 vaccine. Method: immunoSEQ multiplex PCR; TCRdb's copy keeps in-frame clones and lacks some. The data hold some 280,000 clones, with almost 95% observed a single time. The sequencing used peripheral blood, collected 28 days after the second AZD1222 dose. These receptors were obtained from an adult who received the AZD1222 COVID-19 vaccine.

This rearrangement joins TRBV27 to TRBJ2-7, with D possibly TRBD2 on 6 matching bases. The V gene lost 6 bases and the J gene lost 0 bases, with 12 bases spanning the gap. This CDR3 comprises 14 residues. The germline gives CDR1 MNHEY, CDR2 SMNVEV (reference sequence). The DNA for the CDR3 is TGTGCCAGCAGGGTGGGACTGAACTCCTACGAGCAGTACTTC. Residues: CASRVGLNSYEQYF.

V and J are TRBV9 and TRBJ2-5; 7 bases match TRBD1. V shed 3 bases and J 1 base; nucleotides not matched to a gene: 6. The germline V gene has CDR1 SGDLS and CDR2 YYNGEE. This CDR3 is built from 15 residues. As DNA, the CDR3 is TGTGCCAGCAGCGGACAGGGATTACCCCAAGAGACCCAGTACTTC. Residues: CASSGQGLPQETQYF.

The chain couples TRBV7-2 to TRBJ1-4; 9 bases fit TRBD1. V shed 5 bases and J 8 bases; nucleotides not matched to a gene: 6. This CDR3 comprises 14 residues. Germline V CDR1 and CDR2: SGHTA, FQGNSA. The CDR3 loop reads CASSPGQGREKLFF. CDR3 nucleotides: TGTGCCAGCAGCCCCGGACAGGGGCGGGAAAAACTGTTTTTT.

The chain is built from TRBV6-5 and TRBJ1-1; D perhaps matches TRBD1 (6 bases). The CDR3 consists of 13 residues. The germline CDR1 and CDR2 sequences are MNHEY and SVGAGI. V dropped 6 bases and J dropped 3 bases, with 11 bases sitting between them. The CDR3 region is CASSLEGDTEAFF. CDR3 DNA: TGTGCCAGCAGCTTGGAGGGGGACACTGAAGCTTTCTTT.

The CDR3 region is CASSLPQQGSAFF. The CDR3 nucleotides read TGTGCCAGTAGTCTCCCCCAACAGGGTTCAGCTTTCTTT. The chain uses TRBV19 and TRBJ1-1, with D perhaps TRBD1 (6 bases). The CDR3 contains 13 residues. Germline loops: CDR1 LNHDA, CDR2 SQIVND (reference sequence). V was clipped by 5 bases and J by 10 bases, with 17 bases between them.

As to this clone: In the same sample, other DNA sequences code for this CDR3. The V and J genes are TRBV15 and TRBJ2-7, with 7 bases matching TRBD1. Per the germline V gene, CDR1 is LNHNV and CDR2 is YYDKDF (reference sequence). The CDR3 has 14 amino acids. V shed 1 base, J shed 3 bases, and the junction held 3 bases outside the gene matches. This CDR3 is CATSRVAGGYEQYF. CDR3 nucleotide sequence: TGTGCCACCAGCAGAGTGGCAGGGGGCTACGAGCAGTACTTC.

V gene TRBV7-2 combines with J gene TRBJ1-5, with D uncertain. The V end was cut by 5 bases, the J end by 0 bases, with 14 bases between. Germline assignment: CDR1 SGHTA and CDR2 FQGNSA. The CDR3 extends over 16 amino acids. CDR3 DNA sequence: TGTGCCAGCAGCCCTGAACACCGTTATAGCAATCAGCCCCAGCATTTT. Amino acids: CASSPEHRYSNQPQHF.

This clone was picked up one time. The chain links TRBV25-1 to TRBJ2-1, with D possibly TRBD2 on 5 matching bases. Trimming took 2 bases from V and 1 from J, leaving 9 bases between them. Germline CDR1 reads MGHDK; CDR2 reads SYGVNS. The CDR3 sequence is 15 residues long. CDR3 region: CASSERGSSYNEQFF. The CDR3 DNA follows: TGTGCCAGCAGTGAACGAGGGAGTTCCTACAATGAGCAGTTCTTC.

The genes are TRBV7-2 and TRBJ1-5; D is perhaps TRBD1 (6 bases). CDR3 length: 15 amino acids. V was pared by 1 base and J by 6 bases, with 13 bases between. Germline CDR1 is SGHTA and CDR2 is FQGNSA. The chain's CDR3 is CASSLETGIRQPQHF. CDR3 nucleotides: TGTGCCAGCAGCTTAGAAACAGGGATACGTCAGCCCCAGCATTTT.

The V and J genes are TRBV29-1 and TRBJ1-1; possibly TRBD1 for D (5 bases). Germline V gene data show CDR1 as SQVTM and CDR2 as ANQGSEA. The CDR3 has 12 amino acids. V was shortened by 2 bases and J by 2 bases, with 6 bases between the two germline ends. The CDR3 loop reads CSVERGNTEAFF. The CDR3, as DNA: TGCAGCGTTGAACGGGGCAACACTGAAGCTTTCTTT.

The chain couples TRBV28 to TRBJ1-4; D uncertain. V lost 1 base and J lost 7, with 4 bases in between. The germline gives CDR1 MDHEN, CDR2 SYDVKM. This CDR3 has 12 amino acids. CDR3 amino acids: CASSLSVEKLFF. CDR3 bases: TGTGCCAGCAGTTTATCAGTTGAAAAACTGTTTTTT.

CDR3 nucleotides: TGTGCCAGCAGCTTGGAGGGGGCCCTCTCTGGAAACACCATATATTTT. This codes for CASSLEGALSGNTIYF. The chain combines TRBV5-4 with TRBJ1-3, with 7 bases fitting TRBD1. Germline V lookup: CDR1 SGHNT, CDR2 YYREEE (reference sequence). CDR3 size: 16 residues. Trimming cost V 0 bases and J 0 bases; bases outside gene matches: 3.

The chain recombines TRBV2 with TRBJ2-3, with a weak D call TRBD2 (6 bases). Germline values: CDR1 SNHLY, CDR2 FYNNEI. The germline V and J ends were trimmed by 3 bases and 2 bases, with 15 bases remaining between them. This CDR3 region has 16 residues. The CDR3 region is CASSDRRGLATDTQYF. The CDR3 nucleotides read TGTGCCAGCAGTGATCGGCGGGGCTTGGCCACAGATACGCAGTATTTT.

CDR3 nucleotides: TGTGCCAGCAGTTTACCGGGCTGGACTGAAGCTTTCTTT. Its translation is CASSLPGWTEAFF. The rearrangement uses TRBV28 and TRBJ1-1, with D hard to call. Trimming cost V 2 bases and J 5 bases, with 9 bases left between them. CDR1 and CDR2 from the germline V gene are MDHEN and SYDVKM. This CDR3 is 13 amino acids long.

The chain employs TRBV19 and TRBJ1-4, with TRBD1 matching over 9 bases. Looked up from germline, CDR1 is LNHDA and CDR2 is SQIVND (reference sequence). The CDR3 runs 16 residues. V lost 7 bases to trimming and J lost 0 bases; unmatched junction nucleotides: 6. In nucleotides, the CDR3 is TGTGCCAGTAAGGACAGGGGAACAGCAACTAATGAAAAACTGTTTTTT. This codes for CASKDRGTATNEKLFF.